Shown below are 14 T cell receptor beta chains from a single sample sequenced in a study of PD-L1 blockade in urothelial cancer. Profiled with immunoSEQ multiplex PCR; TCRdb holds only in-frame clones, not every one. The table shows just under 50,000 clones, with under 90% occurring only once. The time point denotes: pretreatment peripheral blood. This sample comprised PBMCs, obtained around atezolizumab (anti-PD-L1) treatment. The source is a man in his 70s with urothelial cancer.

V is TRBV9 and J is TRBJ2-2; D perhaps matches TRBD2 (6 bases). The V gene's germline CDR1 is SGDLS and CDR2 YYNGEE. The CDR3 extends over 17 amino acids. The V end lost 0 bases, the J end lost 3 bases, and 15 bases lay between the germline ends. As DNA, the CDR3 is TGTGCCAGCAGCGTAGGGTGGGGGGTTCGAGACACCGGGGAGCTGTTTTTT. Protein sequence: CASSVGWGVRDTGELFF. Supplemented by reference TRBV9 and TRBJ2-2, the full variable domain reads DSGVTQTPKHLITATGQRVTLRCSPRSGDLSVYWYQQSLDQGLQFLIQYYNGEERAKGNILERFSAQQFPDLHSELNLSSLELGDSALYFCASSVGWGVRDTGELFFGEGSRLTVL.

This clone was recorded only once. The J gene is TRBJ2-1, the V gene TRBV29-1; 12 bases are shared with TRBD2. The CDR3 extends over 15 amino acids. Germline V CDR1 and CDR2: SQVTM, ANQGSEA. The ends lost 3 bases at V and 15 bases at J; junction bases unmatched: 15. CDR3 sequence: CSVDHPGLAGPGGFF. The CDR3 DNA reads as TGCAGCGTTGATCATCCGGGACTAGCGGGCCCGGGCGGGTTCTTC.

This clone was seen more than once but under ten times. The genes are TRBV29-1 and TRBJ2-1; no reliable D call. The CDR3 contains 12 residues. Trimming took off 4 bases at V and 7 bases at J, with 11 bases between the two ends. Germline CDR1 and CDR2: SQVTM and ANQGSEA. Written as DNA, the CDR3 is TGCAGCGTTGGAAGCTTCGGGAATGAGCAGTTCTTC. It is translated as CSVGSFGNEQFF.

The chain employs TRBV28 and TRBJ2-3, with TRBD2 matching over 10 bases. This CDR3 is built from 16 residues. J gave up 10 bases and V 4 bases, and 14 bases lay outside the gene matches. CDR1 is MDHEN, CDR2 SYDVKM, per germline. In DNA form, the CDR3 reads TGTGCCAGCAGTTCGAGCGGGAGGGCCGATCGGCTTGCGCAGTATTTT. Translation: CASSSSGRADRLAQYF.

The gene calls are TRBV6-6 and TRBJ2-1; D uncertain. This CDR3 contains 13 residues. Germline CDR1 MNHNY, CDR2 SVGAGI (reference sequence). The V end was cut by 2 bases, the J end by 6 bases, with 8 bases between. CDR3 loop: CASSYGQVNEQFF. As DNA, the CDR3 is TGTGCCAGCAGTTACGGTCAGGTCAATGAGCAGTTCTTC.

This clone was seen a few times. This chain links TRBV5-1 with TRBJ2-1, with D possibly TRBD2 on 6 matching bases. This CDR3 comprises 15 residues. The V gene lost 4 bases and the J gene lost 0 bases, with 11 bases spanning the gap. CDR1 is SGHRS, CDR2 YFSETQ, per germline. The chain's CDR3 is CASSLGGASYNEQFF. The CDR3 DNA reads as TGCGCCAGCAGCCTCGGGGGTGCCTCCTACAATGAGCAGTTCTTC.

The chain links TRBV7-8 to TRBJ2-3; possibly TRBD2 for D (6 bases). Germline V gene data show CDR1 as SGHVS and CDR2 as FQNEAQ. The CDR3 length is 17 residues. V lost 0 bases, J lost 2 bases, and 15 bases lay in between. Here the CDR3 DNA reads TGTGCCAGCAGCTTAGCGGGGACTCTTCCAACCACAGATACGCAGTATTTT. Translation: CASSLAGTLPTTDTQYF.

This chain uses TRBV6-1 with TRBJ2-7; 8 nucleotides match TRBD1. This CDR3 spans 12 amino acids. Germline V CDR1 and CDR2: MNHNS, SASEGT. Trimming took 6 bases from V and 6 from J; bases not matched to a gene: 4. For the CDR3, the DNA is TGTGCCAGCAGAAAAACAGGGGGCGAGCAGTACTTC. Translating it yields CASRKTGGEQYF.

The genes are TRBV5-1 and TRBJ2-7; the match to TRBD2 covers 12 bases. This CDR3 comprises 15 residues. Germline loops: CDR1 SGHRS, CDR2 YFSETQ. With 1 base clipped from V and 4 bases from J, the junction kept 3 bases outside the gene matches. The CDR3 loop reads CASSLSSGRAYEQYF. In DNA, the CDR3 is TGCGCCAGCAGCTTGTCTAGCGGGAGGGCGTACGAGCAGTACTTC.

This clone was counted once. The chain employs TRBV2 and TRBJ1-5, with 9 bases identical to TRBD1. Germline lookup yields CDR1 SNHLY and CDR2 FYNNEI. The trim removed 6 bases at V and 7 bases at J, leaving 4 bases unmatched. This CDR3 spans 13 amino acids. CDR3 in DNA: TGTGCCAGCAGGGCGGGACAGGGCCAGCCCCAGCATTTT. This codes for CASRAGQGQPQHF. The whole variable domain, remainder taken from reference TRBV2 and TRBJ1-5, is EPEVTQTPSHQVTQMGQEVILRCVPISNHLYFYWYRQILGQKVEFLVSFYNNEISEKSEIFDDQFSVERPDGSNFTLKIRSTKLEDSAMYFCASRAGQGQPQHFGDGTRLSIL.

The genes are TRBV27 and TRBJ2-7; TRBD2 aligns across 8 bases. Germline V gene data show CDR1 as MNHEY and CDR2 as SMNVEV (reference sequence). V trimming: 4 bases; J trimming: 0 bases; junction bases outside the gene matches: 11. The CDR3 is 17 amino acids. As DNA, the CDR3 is TGTGCCAGCAGTTCAACTATCGGCGGGAGGCCCTCCTACGAGCAGTACTTC. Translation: CASSSTIGGRPSYEQYF.

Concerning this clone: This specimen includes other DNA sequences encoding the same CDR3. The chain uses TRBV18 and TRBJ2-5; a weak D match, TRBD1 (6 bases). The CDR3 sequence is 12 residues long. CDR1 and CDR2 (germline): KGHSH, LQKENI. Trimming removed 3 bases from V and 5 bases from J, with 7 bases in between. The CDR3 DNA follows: TGTGCCAGCTCACCTCAGGGGGAGACCCAGTACTTC. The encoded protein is CASSPQGETQYF.

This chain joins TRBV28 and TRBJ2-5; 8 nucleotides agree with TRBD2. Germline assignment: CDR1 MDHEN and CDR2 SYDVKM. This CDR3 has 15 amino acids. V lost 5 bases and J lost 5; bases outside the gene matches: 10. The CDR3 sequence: CASSNGGGRGETQYF. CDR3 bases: TGTGCCAGCAGTAACGGCGGGGGGCGAGGGGAGACCCAGTACTTC.

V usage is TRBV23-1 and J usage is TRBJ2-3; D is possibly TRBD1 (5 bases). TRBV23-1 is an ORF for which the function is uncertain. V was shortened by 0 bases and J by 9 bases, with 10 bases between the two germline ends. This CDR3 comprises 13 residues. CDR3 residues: CASSQSPRETQYF. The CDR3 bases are TGCGCCAGCAGTCAATCCCCCAGGGAAACGCAGTATTTT.